This TCR beta chain derives from a study of T cell responses to AZD1222 COVID-19 vaccine. Regarding the study as a whole: Distributed over spike, vaccine-associated CD4 TCRs predominated at 160-218 and 743-854. Seropositive status at baseline applied to only six AZD1222 recipients. Receipt of two AZD1222 doses was followed by a rise in Spike-specific TCR breadth and depth.

The V gene lost 7 bases and the J gene lost 0 bases, with 12 bases spanning the gap. From germline, CDR1 is SQVTM and CDR2 ANQGSEA. The CDR3 has 13 residues. Clones were sequenced by immunoSEQ multiplex PCR, and TCRdb holds only the in-frame ones, with some missing. The table lists a few hundred thousand clones, 80% to 95% of them singletons, with less than 0.6% in the top ten. About this clone itself: The antigen is unknown.

The J gene is TRBJ1-1, the V gene TRBV29-1; D is possibly TRBD1 (5 bases). The sample in question was peripheral blood, obtained on day 0 of AZD1222 vaccination. The clonotype originates from an adult in good health. The CDR3 here is CSATGRVNTEAFF. The DNA for the CDR3 is TGCAGCGCCACGGGACGGGTGAACACTGAAGCTTTCTTT.